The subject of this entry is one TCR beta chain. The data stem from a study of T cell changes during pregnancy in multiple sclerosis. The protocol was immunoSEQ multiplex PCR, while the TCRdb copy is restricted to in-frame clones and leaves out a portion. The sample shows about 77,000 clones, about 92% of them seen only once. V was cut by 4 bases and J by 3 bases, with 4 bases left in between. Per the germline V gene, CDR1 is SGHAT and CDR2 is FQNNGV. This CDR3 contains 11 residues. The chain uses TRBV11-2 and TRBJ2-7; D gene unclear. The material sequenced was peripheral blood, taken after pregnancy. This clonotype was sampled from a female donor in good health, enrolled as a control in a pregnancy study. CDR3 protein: CASSSSYEQYF. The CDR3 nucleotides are TGTGCCAGCAGCTCCAGCTACGAGCAGTACTTC.